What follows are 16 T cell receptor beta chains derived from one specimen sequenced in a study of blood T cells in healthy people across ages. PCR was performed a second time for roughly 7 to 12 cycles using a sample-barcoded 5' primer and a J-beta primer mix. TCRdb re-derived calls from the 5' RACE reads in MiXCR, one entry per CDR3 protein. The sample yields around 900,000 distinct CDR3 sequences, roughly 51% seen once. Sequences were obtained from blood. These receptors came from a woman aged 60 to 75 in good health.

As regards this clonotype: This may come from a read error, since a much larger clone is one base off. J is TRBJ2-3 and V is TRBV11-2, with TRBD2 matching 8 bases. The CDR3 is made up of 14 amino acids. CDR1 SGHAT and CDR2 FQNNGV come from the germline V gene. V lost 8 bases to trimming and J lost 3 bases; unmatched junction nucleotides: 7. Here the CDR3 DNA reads TGTGCCAGCTGCGGGGGGACTCGAACAGATACGCAGTATTTT. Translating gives CASCGGTRTDTQYF.

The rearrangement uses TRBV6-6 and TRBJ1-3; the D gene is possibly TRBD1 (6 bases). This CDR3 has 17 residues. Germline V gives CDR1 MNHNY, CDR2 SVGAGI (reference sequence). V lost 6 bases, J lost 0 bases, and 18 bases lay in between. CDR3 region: CASRLDSTLSSGNTIYF. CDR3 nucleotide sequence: TGTGCCAGCAGACTGGACAGCACCCTCTCCTCTGGAAACACCATATATTTT.

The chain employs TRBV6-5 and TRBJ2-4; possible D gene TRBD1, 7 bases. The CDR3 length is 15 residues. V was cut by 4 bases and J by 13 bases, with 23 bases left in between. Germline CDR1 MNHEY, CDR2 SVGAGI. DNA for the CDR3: TGTGCCAGCAGTTCCCCCCGACAGGGACTCTCGGAGCAGTACTTC. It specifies CASSSPRQGLSEQYF.

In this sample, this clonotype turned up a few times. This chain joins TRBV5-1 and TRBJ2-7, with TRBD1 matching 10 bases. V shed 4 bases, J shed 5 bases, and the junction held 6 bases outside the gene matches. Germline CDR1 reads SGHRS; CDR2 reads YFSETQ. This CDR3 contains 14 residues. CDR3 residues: CASSHGTGVDEQYF. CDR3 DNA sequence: TGCGCCAGCAGCCACGGGACAGGGGTCGACGAGCAGTACTTC.

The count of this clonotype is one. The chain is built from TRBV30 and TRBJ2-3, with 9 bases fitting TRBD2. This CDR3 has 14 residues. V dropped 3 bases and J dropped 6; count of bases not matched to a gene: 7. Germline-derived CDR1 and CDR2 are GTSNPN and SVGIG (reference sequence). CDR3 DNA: TGTGCCTGGAGAGGACTAGCGATACTTGATACGCAGTATTTT. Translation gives CAWRGLAILDTQYF.

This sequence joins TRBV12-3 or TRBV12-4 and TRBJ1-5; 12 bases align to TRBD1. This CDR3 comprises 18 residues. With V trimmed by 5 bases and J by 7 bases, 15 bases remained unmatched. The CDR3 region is CASSPGQGARQRQQPQHF. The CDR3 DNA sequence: TGTGCCAGCAGTCCGGGACAGGGGGCGAGGCAAAGGCAACAGCCCCAGCATTTT.

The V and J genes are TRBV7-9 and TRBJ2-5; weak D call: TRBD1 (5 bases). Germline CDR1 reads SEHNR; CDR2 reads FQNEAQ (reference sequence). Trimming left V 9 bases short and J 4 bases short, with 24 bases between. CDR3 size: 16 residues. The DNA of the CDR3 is TGTGCCAGTACCGCAGGTCGCGGCTGGGGCGCAGAGACCCAGTACTTC. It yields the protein CASTAGRGWGAETQYF.

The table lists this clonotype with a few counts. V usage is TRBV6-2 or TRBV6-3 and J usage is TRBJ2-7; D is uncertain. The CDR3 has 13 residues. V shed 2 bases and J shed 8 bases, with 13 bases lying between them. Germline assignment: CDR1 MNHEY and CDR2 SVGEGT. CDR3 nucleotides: TGTGCCAGCAGTTACGCGCCTCCCAGACAGCAGTACTTC. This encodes CASSYAPPRQQYF.

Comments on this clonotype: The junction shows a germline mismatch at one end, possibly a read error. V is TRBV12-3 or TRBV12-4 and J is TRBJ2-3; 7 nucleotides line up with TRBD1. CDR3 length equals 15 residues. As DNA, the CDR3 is TGTGCCAGCAGTTTTGGGACAGTCCGAACAGATATGCAGTATTTT. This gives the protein CASSFGTVRTDMQYF.

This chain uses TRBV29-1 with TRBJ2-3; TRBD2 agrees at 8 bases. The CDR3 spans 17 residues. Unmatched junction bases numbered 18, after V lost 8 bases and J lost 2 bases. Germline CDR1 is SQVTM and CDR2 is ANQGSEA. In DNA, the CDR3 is TGCAGCACTGGGGGGGGAGCTCTAGCGGGCAACACAGATACGCAGTATTTT. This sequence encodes CSTGGGALAGNTDTQYF.

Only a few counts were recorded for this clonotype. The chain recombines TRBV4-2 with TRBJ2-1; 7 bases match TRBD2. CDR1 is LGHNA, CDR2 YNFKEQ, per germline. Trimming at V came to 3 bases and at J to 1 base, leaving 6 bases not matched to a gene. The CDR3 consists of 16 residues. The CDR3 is CASSQESGISYNEQFF. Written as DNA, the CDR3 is TGTGCCAGCAGCCAGGAAAGCGGGATTTCCTACAATGAGCAGTTCTTC.

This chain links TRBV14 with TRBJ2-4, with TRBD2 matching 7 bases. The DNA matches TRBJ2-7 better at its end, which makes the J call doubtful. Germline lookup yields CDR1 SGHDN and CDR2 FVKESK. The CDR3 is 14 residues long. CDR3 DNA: TGTGCCAGCAGCCACTGGGAGGGCCTCTACGAGCAGTACTTC. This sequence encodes CASSHWEGLYEQYF.

The CDR3 here is CASRQRTGGQPQHF. Here the CDR3 DNA reads TGTGCCAGCAGACAAAGGACAGGGGGACAGCCCCAGCATTTT. The chain carries TRBV6-8 and TRBJ1-5; 10 bases align to TRBD1. Trimming removed 6 bases from V and 7 bases from J; junction bases left unmatched: 6. This CDR3 has 14 amino acids. Germline CDR1 and CDR2: MNHGY and SAAAGT.

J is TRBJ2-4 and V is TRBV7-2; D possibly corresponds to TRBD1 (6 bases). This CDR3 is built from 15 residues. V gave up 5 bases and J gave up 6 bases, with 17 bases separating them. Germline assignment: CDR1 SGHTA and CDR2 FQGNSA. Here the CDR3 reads CASSVGTGQRNIQYF. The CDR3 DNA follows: TGTGCCAGCAGCGTAGGAACGGGACAACGAAACATTCAGTACTTC.

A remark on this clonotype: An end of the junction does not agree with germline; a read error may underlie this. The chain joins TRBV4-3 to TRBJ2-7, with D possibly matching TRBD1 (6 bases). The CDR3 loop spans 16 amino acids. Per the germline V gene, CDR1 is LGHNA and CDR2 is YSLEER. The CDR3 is CASSQDLAGASCEQYF. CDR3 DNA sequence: TGCGCCAGCAGCCAAGATCTGGCAGGGGCCTCCTGCGAGCAGTACTTC.

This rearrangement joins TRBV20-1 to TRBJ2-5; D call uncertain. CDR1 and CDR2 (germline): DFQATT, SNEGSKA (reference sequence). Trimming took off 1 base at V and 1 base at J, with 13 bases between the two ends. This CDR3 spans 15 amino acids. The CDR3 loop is CSARVGSNLQETQYF. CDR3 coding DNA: TGCAGTGCTAGAGTGGGCAGCAATCTCCAAGAGACCCAGTACTTC.